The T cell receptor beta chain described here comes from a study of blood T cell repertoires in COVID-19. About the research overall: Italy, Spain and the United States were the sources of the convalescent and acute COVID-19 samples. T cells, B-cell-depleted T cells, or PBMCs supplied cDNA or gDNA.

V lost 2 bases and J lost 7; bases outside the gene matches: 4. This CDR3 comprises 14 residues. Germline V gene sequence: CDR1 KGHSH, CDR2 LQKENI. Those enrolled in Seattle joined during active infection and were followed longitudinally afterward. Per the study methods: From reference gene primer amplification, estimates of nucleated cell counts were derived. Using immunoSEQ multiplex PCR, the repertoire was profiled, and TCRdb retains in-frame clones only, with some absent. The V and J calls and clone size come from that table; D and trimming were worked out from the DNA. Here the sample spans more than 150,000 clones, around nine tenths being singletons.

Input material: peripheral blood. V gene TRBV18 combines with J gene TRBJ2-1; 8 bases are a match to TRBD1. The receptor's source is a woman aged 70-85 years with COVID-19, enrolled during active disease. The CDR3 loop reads CASSPNRGSNEQFF. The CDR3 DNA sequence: TGTGCCAGCTCACCAAACAGGGGGTCGAATGAGCAGTTCTTC.